The 25 T cell receptor beta chains presented below share a single source sample, sequenced in a study of T cell responses to AZD1222 COVID-19 vaccine. Profiling relied on immunoSEQ multiplex PCR, and the TCRdb table lists in-frame clones only, not all of them. The sample contains some 110,000 clones, 89% of which appear only once. The material was peripheral blood, obtained on day 0 of AZD1222 vaccination. The receptor source for this set is an adult in good health.

The J gene is TRBJ1-1, the V gene TRBV19; maybe TRBD1 (6 bases). Trimming shortened V by 4 bases and J by 4 bases, and 10 bases separated the two germline ends. Germline CDR1 is LNHDA and CDR2 is SQIVND (reference sequence). This CDR3 spans 13 amino acids. This CDR3 is CASSNTGSTEAFF. The CDR3 DNA reads as TGTGCCAGTAGTAATACAGGGAGCACTGAAGCTTTCTTT.

J is TRBJ1-2 and V is TRBV29-1; tentatively, D is TRBD1 (5 bases). Germline CDR1 reads SQVTM; CDR2 reads ANQGSEA. V was cut by 3 bases and J by 8 bases, with 13 bases left in between. CDR3 length equals 12 residues. CDR3 region: CSVDGGVRGYTF. CDR3 in DNA: TGCAGCGTTGATGGGGGAGTGAGGGGCTACACCTTC.

V usage is TRBV7-3 and J usage is TRBJ2-1, with D unresolved. V gave up 1 base and J gave up 0 bases, with 7 bases separating them. Germline CDR1 is SGHTA and CDR2 is FQGTGA. This CDR3 has 15 amino acids. The CDR3 coding sequence is TGTGCCAGCAGCTTAAGTGAGAGCTCCTACAATGAGCAGTTCTTC. Translating it yields CASSLSESSYNEQFF.

The CDR3 bases are TGTGCCAGCACCGGAGGGTGGGGGGGCACAGATACGCAGTATTTT. It is translated as CASTGGWGGTDTQYF. The J gene is TRBJ2-3, the V gene TRBV5-4; D may be TRBD2 (6 bases). The CDR3 is made up of 15 amino acids. Germline V lookup: CDR1 SGHNT, CDR2 YYREEE (reference sequence). Trimming took off 6 bases at V and 1 base at J, with 15 bases between the two ends.

This clone was found many times. This chain connects TRBV7-9 to TRBJ2-7, with 7 bases identical to TRBD1. V was pared by 5 bases and J by 6 bases, with 4 bases of the junction left unmatched. Germline values: CDR1 SEHNR, CDR2 FQNEAQ (reference sequence). The CDR3 spans 12 residues. This CDR3 is CASSDRVGEQYF. The CDR3 DNA sequence: TGTGCCAGCAGCGACAGGGTCGGCGAGCAGTACTTC. The variable domain in full, completed from reference TRBV7-9 and TRBJ2-7, reads DTGVSQNPRHKITKRGQNVTFRCDPISEHNRLYWYRQTLGQGPEFLTYFQNEAQLEKSRLLSDRFSAERPKGSFSTLEIQRTEQGDSAMYLCASSDRVGEQYFGPGTRLTVT.

The chain couples TRBV7-3 to TRBJ1-1, with TRBD1 matching 9 bases. Trimming cost V 6 bases and J 1 base; bases outside gene matches: 6. This CDR3 has 15 residues. Germline V gene data show CDR1 as SGHTA and CDR2 as FQGTGA. The CDR3 region is CASRETGGPNTEAFF. The CDR3 DNA sequence: TGTGCCAGCAGAGAGACAGGGGGACCGAACACTGAAGCTTTCTTT.

This clone is medium-sized (0.01 to 0.1%) by share. This chain connects TRBV4-1 to TRBJ2-7; 8 bases are a match to TRBD1. Germline V gene data show CDR1 as MGHRA and CDR2 as YSYEKL. This CDR3 is built from 14 residues. The J segment lost 3 bases and the V segment lost 5 bases, leaving 6 bases of the junction unmatched. The CDR3 sequence is CASSETDRDYEQYF. The CDR3 DNA reads as TGCGCCAGCAGCGAAACGGACAGGGACTACGAGCAGTACTTC.

Comments on this clone: One end of the junction fails to match germline, which may point to a read error. The chain recombines TRBV3-1 (or the pseudogene TRBV3-2) with TRBJ1-6, with 7 positions matching TRBD1. CDR1 and CDR2 from the germline V gene are LGHDT and YNNKEL (reference sequence). The CDR3 spans 13 residues. CDR3 in amino acids: CASSQGLRGQDVF. The CDR3 region has the DNA TGTGCCAGCAGCCAAGGCTTGCGAGGACAGGATGTCTTT.

This chain joins TRBV4-1 and TRBJ2-3; 7 nucleotides align to TRBD2. CDR1 is MGHRA, CDR2 YSYEKL, per germline. The CDR3 is made up of 17 amino acids. The junction had 7 bases not matched to a gene; V was cut back by 0 bases and J by 1 base. This chain's CDR3 is CASSQDLGGGGTDTQYF. CDR3 nucleotide sequence: TGCGCCAGCAGCCAAGATCTGGGGGGAGGGGGCACAGATACGCAGTATTTT.

In this sample, this clone turned up a few times. This rearrangement joins TRBV7-9 to TRBJ1-4; 8 nucleotides line up with TRBD1. The CDR3 consists of 19 residues. Germline CDR1 SEHNR, CDR2 FQNEAQ (reference sequence). With 6 bases clipped from V and 2 bases from J, the junction kept 17 bases outside the gene matches. For the CDR3, the DNA is TGTGCCAGCAGATTTAGTTCCCCCCGCCGACAGGGGACTAATGAAAAACTGTTTTTT. This gives the protein CASRFSSPRRQGTNEKLFF.

V is TRBV7-2 and J is TRBJ2-7; TRBD2 matches 9 bases. Germline V gene data show CDR1 as SGHTA and CDR2 as FQGNSA. This CDR3 has 18 amino acids. With V trimmed by 4 bases and J by 2 bases, 15 bases remained unmatched. The CDR3 DNA reads TGTGCCAGCAGCTGGGGGGCGGGAGGGACTAGTATTACCTACGAGCAGTACTTC. It translates to CASSWGAGGTSITYEQYF.

This chain joins TRBV6-2 or TRBV6-3 and TRBJ2-5; D unresolved. The CDR3 runs to 12 residues. CDR1 is MNHEY, CDR2 SVGEGT, per germline. V was trimmed by 5 bases and J by 5 bases, leaving 9 bases between them. This CDR3 reads CASSPVGETQYF. Here the CDR3 DNA reads TGTGCCAGCAGTCCGGTCGGGGAGACCCAGTACTTC.

V and J are TRBV6-5 and TRBJ2-3; D not resolved. Per germline, CDR1 MNHEY and CDR2 SVGAGI. This CDR3 comprises 12 residues. V gave up 6 bases and J gave up 4 bases, with 8 bases separating them. This CDR3 reads CASRSDADTQYF. The CDR3 nucleotides are TGTGCCAGCAGGAGCGATGCAGATACGCAGTATTTT.

This sequence joins TRBV10-2 and TRBJ1-5; no clear D. The CDR3 consists of 12 residues. Germline values: CDR1 WSHSY, CDR2 SAAADI. V was clipped by 7 bases and J by 4 bases, with 8 bases between them. The CDR3: CASTDWNQPQHF. CDR3 nucleotide sequence: TGCGCCAGCACTGACTGGAATCAGCCCCAGCATTTT.

V usage is TRBV12-2 and J usage is TRBJ2-3; the D call of TRBD2 is as the table states it, not checked on the DNA. TRBV12-2 constitutes a pseudogene. The CDR3 length is 17 residues. The CDR3 here is CASRLAGVQEFTDTQYF. CDR3 nucleotides: TGTGCAAGTCGCTTGGCGGGGGTCCAGGAATTCACAGATACGCAGTATTTT.

The J gene is TRBJ2-6, the V gene TRBV4-1; D is unclear. Germline CDR1 and CDR2: MGHRA and YSYEKL. The CDR3 covers 18 residues. Trimming left V 1 base short and J 2 bases short, with 15 bases between. The CDR3 sequence is CASSQAPPRVTGANVLTF. The CDR3 DNA follows: TGCGCCAGCAGCCAAGCTCCTCCCCGGGTAACTGGGGCCAACGTCCTGACTTTC.

Here the CDR3 DNA reads TGTGCCAGCGGCAGTGGCTTGAACACTGAAGCTTTCTTT. Protein sequence: CASGSGLNTEAFF. V is TRBV12-3 or TRBV12-4 and J is TRBJ1-1; D gene ambiguous. The V gene lost 8 bases and the J gene lost 0 bases, with 10 bases spanning the gap. The CDR3 is 13 amino acids.

The rearrangement joins TRBV9 to TRBJ2-1; D call uncertain. The CDR3 extends over 14 amino acids. The germline V and J ends were trimmed by 3 bases and 8 bases, with 15 bases remaining between them. Germline V gene sequence: CDR1 SGDLS, CDR2 YYNGEE. CDR3 nucleotides: TGTGCCAGCAGCGGGGGTTATAATTTGGATGAGCAGTTCTTC. Protein: CASSGGYNLDEQFF.

V gene TRBV12-3 or TRBV12-4 combines with J gene TRBJ2-7; 8 nucleotides line up with TRBD1. After removal of 6 bases from V and 8 bases from J, the junction contained 9 bases not matched to a gene. There are 13 residues in the CDR3. For the CDR3, the DNA is TGTGCCAGCAGACCGACGGGACAGGCTAAGCAGTACTTC. Its protein product is CASRPTGQAKQYF.

This clone has only a few counts. The V call is TRBV5-6, the J call TRBJ2-1; 7 bases are shared with TRBD1. The CDR3 consists of 17 residues. V gave up 0 bases and J gave up 7 bases; unmatched junction bases: 13. Per germline, CDR1 SGHDT and CDR2 YYEEEE. In DNA, the CDR3 is TGTGCCAGCAGCTTGGTCAAGGGGGCGACCCCATGGAATGAGCAGTTCTTC. Its translation is CASSLVKGATPWNEQFF.

V is TRBV5-4 and J is TRBJ1-3; 9 bases agree with TRBD1. CDR3 length: 15 amino acids. V lost 4 bases and J lost 3; bases outside the gene matches: 5. Germline CDR1 SGHNT, CDR2 YYREEE (reference sequence). The CDR3 loop reads CASSQGQGGGNTIYF. For the CDR3, the DNA is TGTGCCAGCAGCCAGGGACAGGGAGGTGGAAACACCATATATTTT.

The rearrangement joins TRBV9 to TRBJ1-2; D unclear. CDR1 is SGDLS, CDR2 YYNGEE, per germline. The CDR3 loop spans 13 amino acids. Deletions cut 0 bases from V and 5 bases from J, with 8 bases between. For the CDR3, the DNA is TGTGCCAGCAGCGTAGACACGAAATATGGCTACACCTTC. Translation: CASSVDTKYGYTF.

The rearrangement joins TRBV6-4 to TRBJ2-3; D is perhaps TRBD2 (6 bases). This CDR3 is 15 amino acids long. The V gene lost 3 bases and the J gene lost 3 bases, with 13 bases spanning the gap. The germline V gene has CDR1 MRHNA and CDR2 SNTAGT. CDR3 residues: CASSEGAGQTDTQYF. CDR3 bases: TGTGCCAGCAGTGAAGGGGCGGGGCAGACAGATACGCAGTATTTT.

Concerning this clone itself: A read error is likely, as this CDR3 ends without the conserved phenylalanine or tryptophan. The CDR3 loop reads CASTNLETPFGSPPYNSPLHL. The CDR3 DNA follows: TGTGCCAGCACCAACCTAGAGACCCCCTTTGGGTCCCCCCCCTATAATTCACCCCTCCACCTT. The chain recombines TRBV9 with TRBJ1-6, with D unresolved. This CDR3 contains 21 residues. Germline V CDR1 and CDR2: SGDLS, YYNGEE. Trimming cost V 6 bases and J 2 bases, with 30 bases left between them.

The V call is TRBV9, the J call TRBJ2-2; 7 positions agree with TRBD1. Trimming took 2 bases from V and 7 from J; bases not matched to a gene: 8. Germline assignment: CDR1 SGDLS and CDR2 YYNGEE. There are 15 residues in the CDR3. The CDR3: CASSVIDRADGELFF. In DNA, the CDR3 is TGTGCCAGCAGCGTCATCGACAGGGCGGACGGGGAGCTGTTTTTT.